This is a list of T cell receptor beta chains from one sample in a study of blood T cell repertoires in COVID-19. Sequencing was performed with immunoSEQ multiplex PCR; in TCRdb, only in-frame clones are kept and a portion is missing. Here the sample spans about 120,000 clones, 80% being singletons. The sample comprised peripheral blood. The receptors shown here come from a man aged 55 to 69 with active or convalescent COVID-19. CDR3s include the opening cysteine and the closing phenylalanine or tryptophan. A D gene is named only where the DNA matches it firmly. Clone sizes are given selectively: once, few, many, or a class where the clone is expanded.

15	.	TRBV5-5	TRBJ2-2	.	TGTGCCAGCAGCCCGTGGGCAGTTTCCACCGGGGAGCTGTTTTTT	CASSPWAVSTGELFF
14	.	TRBV20-1	TRBJ1-1	.	TGCAGTGCTAGTAGGCAGGGGTCGGCCACTGAAGCTTTCTTT	CSASRQGSATEAFF
16	TRBD2	TRBV5-1	TRBJ2-3	.	TGCGCCAGCATCCCTAGCCCAGCGGGAGTCCCAGATACGCAGTATTTT	CASIPSPAGVPDTQYF
14	.	TRBV5-5	TRBJ1-1	.	TGTGCCAGCAGCTTGGCCCAGGTGGGCACTGAAGCTTTCTTT	CASSLAQVGTEAFF
15	TRBD2	TRBV5-1	TRBJ2-7	.	TGCGCCAGCAGCTTGAGGAGACTAGCGGGAGACGAGCAGTACTTC	CASSLRRLAGDEQYF
13	TRBD1	TRBV6-5	TRBJ2-7	.	TGTGCCAGCAGCCGGACAGGGCACGACGAGCAGTACTTC	CASSRTGHDEQYF
14	TRBD1	TRBV28	TRBJ1-6	.	TGTGCCAGCACCCTCGGACAGGGTTATTCACCCCTCCACTTT	CASTLGQGYSPLHF
12	.	TRBV29-1	TRBJ2-2	.	TGCAGCGTCCCCGGGGGCACCGGGGAGCTGTTTTTT	CSVPGGTGELFF
14	.	TRBV5-5	TRBJ2-2	.	TGTGCCAGCAGCCATCTGGCACCCACCGGGGAGCTGTTTTTT	CASSHLAPTGELFF
16	TRBD2	TRBV18	TRBJ2-5	.	TGTGCCAGCTCACCACCGGGACTAGCGGCGGGGGAGACCCAGTACTTC	CASSPPGLAAGETQYF
15	TRBD2	TRBV5-5	TRBJ2-5	.	TGTGCCAGCAGCACACTAGCGGGTTATGGGGAGACCCAGTACTTC	CASSTLAGYGETQYF
14	TRBD2	TRBV7-2	TRBJ2-5	.	TGTGCCAGCAGCTTTACGGGAGGGGGGGAGACCCAGTACTTC	CASSFTGGGETQYF
13	TRBD2	TRBV6-2/TRBV6-3	TRBJ2-5	.	TGTGCCAGCAGTTACGCGGGGGGACAGACCCAGTACTTC	CASSYAGGQTQYF
13	.	TRBV6-1	TRBJ1-2	.	TGTGCCAGCAGTGAAGCGCCCGGGAAGGGCTACACCTTC	CASSEAPGKGYTF
14	TRBD1	TRBV27	TRBJ2-7	.	TGTGCCAGCAGTCTCAGGGGGCTTTCCTACGAGCAGTACTTC	CASSLRGLSYEQYF
15	TRBD2	TRBV20-1	TRBJ2-2	.	TGCAGTGCTAGTTGGGCTCGGGAGGGGATCGGGGAGCTGTTTTTT	CSASWAREGIGELFF
14	.	TRBV28	TRBJ1-2	.	TGTGCCAGCAGACCCCAGGGGACCCTCCCTGGCTACACCTTC	CASRPQGTLPGYTF
13	.	TRBV7-2	TRBJ1-1	.	TGTGCCAGCAGCTCTACGGTGAACACTGAAGCTTTCTTT	CASSSTVNTEAFF
13	TRBD1	TRBV27	TRBJ2-7	.	TGTGCCAGCAGTCTAGGACAGGGTTCCGAGCAGTACTTC	CASSLGQGSEQYF
13	.	TRBV5-6	TRBJ2-7	.	TGTGCCAGCAGCTCCGGCCGAGGCACGGAGCAGTACTTC	CASSSGRGTEQYF
14	TRBD2	TRBV7-8	TRBJ2-7	.	TGTGCCAGCAGCTTAGGCGGGAGTCAGCGCGAGCAGTACTTC	CASSLGGSQREQYF
16	.	TRBV15	TRBJ2-7	.	TGTGCCACCAGCAGAGCCGTGGGGGCAGGGACCCACGAGCAGTACTTC	CATSRAVGAGTHEQYF
15	TRBD1	TRBV9	TRBJ2-7	.	TGTGCCAGCAGCGTAGAAGCACAGGGGGCGCCCGAGCAGTACTTC	CASSVEAQGAPEQYF
10	.	TRBV11-2	TRBJ1-1	few	TGTGCCAGCAGCCGAGGAGAAGCTTTCTTT	CASSRGEAFF
14	TRBD2	TRBV29-1	TRBJ2-7	.	TGCAGCGCAGGACTAGCGGGACCCTCCTACGAGCAGTACTTC	CSAGLAGPSYEQYF
14	.	TRBV18	TRBJ2-2	.	TGTGCCAGCCACAGGATTCAGAACACCGGGGAGCTGTTTTTT	CASHRIQNTGELFF
12	.	TRBV13	TRBJ2-7	.	TGTGCCAGCAGCTTAGGGGTTAGCGAGGTGTACTTC	CASSLGVSEVYF
16	.	TRBV19	TRBJ1-1	.	TGTGCCAGTAGTATCTTACCAGGGGATTTTAACACTGAAGCTTTCTTT	CASSILPGDFNTEAFF
15	TRBD2	TRBV6-2/TRBV6-3	TRBJ2-1	.	TGTGCCAGCAGCTTCAACGGGAGGGGATCCAATGAGCAGTTCTTC	CASSFNGRGSNEQFF
15	.	TRBV7-2	TRBJ2-7	.	TGTGCCAGCAGCTTAGCCACTAGGTTTATACACGAGCAGTACTTC	CASSLATRFIHEQYF
16	.	TRBV3-1/TRBV3-2	TRBJ1-1	.	TGTGCCAGCAGCCAAGAGGGGGTCGGAGGGGACACTGAAGCTTTCTTT	CASSQEGVGGDTEAFF
13	.	TRBV5-1	TRBJ2-3	.	TGCGCCAGCGGAGCACCTAGCACAGATACGCAGTATTTT	CASGAPSTDTQYF
17	.	TRBV2	TRBJ1-5	.	TGTGCCAGCTGTACGTCCGTTTCGGCAGGGTCCGATCAGCCCCAGCATTTT	CASCTSVSAGSDQPQHF
13	TRBD1	TRBV19	TRBJ2-1	.	TGTGCCAGCCTAGACAGGGAGTACAATGAGCAGTTCTTC	CASLDREYNEQFF
18	TRBD2	TRBV30	TRBJ2-2	.	TGTGCCTGGAGTGTATGGGGATCACTAGCGGGCGGAACCGGGGAGCTGTTTTTT	CAWSVWGSLAGGTGELFF
16	.	TRBV3-1/TRBV3-2	TRBJ1-4	.	TGTGCCAGCAGCCCCCCCCGACTGAGGGGGAATGAAAAACTGTTTTTT	CASSPPRLRGNEKLFF
12	.	TRBV2	TRBJ2-5	.	TGTGCCAGCAGTGTTCTAGCCAAGACCCAGTACTTC	CASSVLAKTQYF